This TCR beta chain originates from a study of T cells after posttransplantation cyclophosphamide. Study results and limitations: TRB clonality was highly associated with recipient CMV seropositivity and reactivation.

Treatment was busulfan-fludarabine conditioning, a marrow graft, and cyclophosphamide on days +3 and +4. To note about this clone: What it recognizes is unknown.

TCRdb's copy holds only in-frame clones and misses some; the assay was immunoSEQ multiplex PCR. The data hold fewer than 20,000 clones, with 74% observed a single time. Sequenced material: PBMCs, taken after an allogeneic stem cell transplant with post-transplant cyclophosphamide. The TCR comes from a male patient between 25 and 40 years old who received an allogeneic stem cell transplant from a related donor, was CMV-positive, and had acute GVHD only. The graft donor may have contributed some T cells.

In nucleotides, the CDR3 is TGTGCCAGCAGCTCTCTAATTAACTATGGCTACACCTTC. Residues: CASSSLINYGYTF. V and J are TRBV7-9 and TRBJ1-2; no clear D gene. This CDR3 region has 13 residues. CDR1 is SEHNR and CDR2 is FQNEAQ in the germline V gene (reference sequence). The V gene lost 4 bases and the J gene lost 1 base, with 7 bases spanning the gap.